Below, 15 T cell receptor beta chains from the same sample are listed, as sequenced in a study of long-term antiretroviral therapy in people with HIV. Sequencing used immunoSEQ v3.0 at survey level. Profiling relied on immunoSEQ multiplex PCR, and the TCRdb table lists in-frame clones only, not all of them. The sample includes some 23,000 clones, about 80% of them seen just once. The sequences come from unsorted PBMCs, collected 1.2 years after starting antiretroviral therapy. The origin of the receptors is a woman aged 40 to 50 with HIV.

The chain carries TRBV5-6 and TRBJ2-3, with D perhaps matching TRBD2 (6 bases). Germline assignment: CDR1 SGHDT and CDR2 YYEEEE. This CDR3 comprises 15 residues. Trimming stripped 0 bases from V and 1 base from J, with 9 bases between. DNA for the CDR3: TGTGCCAGCAGCTTGGCGGGAGCGGGCACAGATACGCAGTATTTT. Protein product: CASSLAGAGTDTQYF.

The chain links TRBV7-6 to TRBJ1-1; D possibly corresponds to TRBD1 (6 bases). V was shortened by 0 bases and J by 4 bases, with 12 bases between the two germline ends. The germline gives CDR1 SGHVS, CDR2 FNYEAQ. This CDR3 comprises 15 residues. Here the CDR3 DNA reads TGTGCCAGCAGCTTAGCGGGACAACAGGGCACTGAAGCTTTCTTT. It codes for CASSLAGQQGTEAFF. Looking up the rest from reference TRBV7-6 and TRBJ1-1 gives the full variable domain: GAGVSQSPRYKVTKRGQDVALRCDPISGHVSLYWYRQALGQGPEFLTYFNYEAQQDKSGLPNDRFSAERPEGSISTLTIQRTEQRDSAMYRCASSLAGQQGTEAFFGQGTRLTVV.

This chain joins TRBV2 and TRBJ2-3, with D maybe TRBD1 (6 bases). Trimming stripped 6 bases from V and 2 bases from J, with 9 bases between. Germline V gene data show CDR1 as SNHLY and CDR2 as FYNNEI. The CDR3 has 13 amino acids. In DNA, the CDR3 is TGTGCCAGCAGCGCAGGGGCCACAGATACGCAGTATTTT. This translates into CASSAGATDTQYF.

V gene TRBV4-1 combines with J gene TRBJ2-3; D might be TRBD2 (6 bases). The CDR3 runs to 14 residues. CDR1 is MGHRA and CDR2 is YSYEKL in the germline V gene. With 6 bases removed from V and 3 bases from J, the gap between germline ends came to 13 bases. CDR3 in amino acids: CASRSLALTDTQYF. The CDR3 coding sequence is TGCGCCAGCAGGTCCCTAGCGCTGACAGATACGCAGTATTTT.

The CDR3 here is CASSLDGQGGDGYTF. The CDR3 DNA reads as TGCGCCAGCAGCTTGGATGGTCAGGGAGGAGATGGCTACACCTTC. The chain uses TRBV5-1 and TRBJ1-2, with D maybe TRBD1 (5 bases). This CDR3 spans 15 amino acids. Trimming shortened V by 0 bases and J by 6 bases, and 15 bases separated the two germline ends. Germline values: CDR1 SGHRS, CDR2 YFSETQ.

This clone appeared a few times. V and J are TRBV7-9 and TRBJ2-1, with unresolved D. The V gene's germline CDR1 is SEHNR and CDR2 FQNEAQ (reference sequence). CDR3 size: 16 residues. Trimming cost V 5 bases and J 0 bases, with 14 bases left between them. The DNA for the CDR3 is TGTGCCAGCAGCAGTCTAGGGTCAGGCTCCTACAATGAGCAGTTCTTC. This encodes CASSSLGSGSYNEQFF. The full variable domain, completed using reference TRBV7-9 and TRBJ2-1, is DTGVSQNPRHKITKRGQNVTFRCDPISEHNRLYWYRQTLGQGPEFLTYFQNEAQLEKSRLLSDRFSAERPKGSFSTLEIQRTEQGDSAMYLCASSSLGSGSYNEQFFGPGTRLTVL.

In DNA, the CDR3 is TGTGCCAGCAGCTTAGATCCAGGGACAGGGGTCACCGGGGAGCTGTTTTTT. It is translated as CASSLDPGTGVTGELFF. V gene TRBV11-3 combines with J gene TRBJ2-2; 10 bases map to TRBD1. Germline CDR1 SGHNT, CDR2 YENEEA. Unmatched junction bases numbered 5, after V lost 0 bases and J lost 4 bases. The CDR3 sequence is 17 residues long.

The rearrangement uses TRBV19 and TRBJ2-7, with no clear D. Germline V gene sequence: CDR1 LNHDA, CDR2 SQIVND (reference sequence). Trimming shortened V by 4 bases and J by 0 bases, and 13 bases separated the two germline ends. The CDR3 sequence is 15 residues long. The CDR3 sequence is CASSKQHRSSYEQYF. The CDR3 DNA sequence: TGTGCCAGTAGTAAACAGCATAGGAGCTCCTACGAGCAGTACTTC.

The gene calls are TRBV25-1 and TRBJ1-5, with 9 nucleotides matching TRBD1. This CDR3 region has 16 residues. Germline lookup yields CDR1 MGHDK and CDR2 SYGVNS. V lost 3 bases and J lost 1; bases outside the gene matches: 4. The CDR3 is CASSEAGTGSNQPQHF. CDR3 DNA: TGTGCCAGCAGTGAGGCCGGGACAGGGAGCAATCAGCCCCAGCATTTT.

This chain joins TRBV6-6 and TRBJ2-3, with D tentatively TRBD1 (6 bases). The length of the CDR3 is 13 residues. V gave up 4 bases and J gave up 4 bases, with 9 bases separating them. The germline gives CDR1 MNHNY, CDR2 SVGAGI (reference sequence). CDR3 amino acids: CASSFKGADTQYF. CDR3 nucleotides: TGTGCCAGCAGTTTTAAGGGGGCAGATACGCAGTATTTT.

The V and J genes are TRBV19 and TRBJ1-2; maybe TRBD1 (6 bases). Germline CDR1 and CDR2: LNHDA and SQIVND (reference sequence). Trimming removed 2 bases from V and 7 bases from J, with 11 bases in between. The CDR3 has 13 amino acids. CDR3 coding DNA: TGTGCCAGTAGTATAACCCAGGGGTCTGGCTACACCTTC. Protein sequence: CASSITQGSGYTF.

The gene calls are TRBV2 and TRBJ2-5; the match to TRBD2 covers 11 bases. The ends lost 4 bases at V and 4 bases at J; junction bases unmatched: 5. CDR3 length equals 15 residues. Per germline, CDR1 SNHLY and CDR2 FYNNEI. The CDR3 spells CASSGASGRRETQYF. The DNA of the CDR3 is TGTGCCAGCAGTGGGGCTAGCGGGAGGAGAGAGACCCAGTACTTC. Using reference TRBV2 and TRBJ2-5 for the parts outside the CDR3, the full variable domain is EPEVTQTPSHQVTQMGQEVILRCVPISNHLYFYWYRQILGQKVEFLVSFYNNEISEKSEIFDDQFSVERPDGSNFTLKIRSTKLEDSAMYFCASSGASGRRETQYFGPGTRLLVL.

The V and J genes are TRBV4-1 and TRBJ2-1; D gene ambiguous. The CDR3 contains 14 residues. Germline V gene lookup returns CDR1 MGHRA and CDR2 YSYEKL. The ends were cut back, 5 bases at V and 6 bases at J, with 14 bases in the middle. The CDR3, as DNA: TGCGCCAGCAGCGCGCGTAACGACGGCAATGAGCAGTTCTTC. As protein: CASSARNDGNEQFF.

The J gene is TRBJ1-1, the V gene TRBV7-2; D is undetermined. V was clipped by 5 bases and J by 2 bases, with 6 bases between them. CDR1 is SGHTA and CDR2 is FQGNSA in the germline V gene. The CDR3 loop spans 12 amino acids. CDR3 amino acids: CASSPRNTEAFF. The DNA for the CDR3 is TGTGCCAGCAGCCCCCGAAACACTGAAGCTTTCTTT.

This clone was detected a few times. V usage is TRBV5-4 and J usage is TRBJ1-2; the match to TRBD1 covers 7 bases. V lost 0 bases, J lost 4 bases, and 6 bases stayed unmatched. Germline V gene lookup returns CDR1 SGHNT and CDR2 YYREEE (reference sequence). The CDR3 is made up of 15 amino acids. DNA of the CDR3: TGTGCCAGCAGCTTGGGAGGGGGCGAAGTCTATGGCTACACCTTC. It translates to CASSLGGGEVYGYTF.